This is a list of T cell receptor beta chains from one sample in a study of control samples from healthy donors and cancer patients. The method was immunoSEQ multiplex PCR; TCRdb's version includes in-frame clones alone and lacks a portion of them. The sample contains around 250,000 clones, over 70% of which appear only once. Material for sequencing was PBMCs. All receptors derive from a woman aged 60-75 years with lung cancer. CDR3s include the opening cysteine and the closing phenylalanine or tryptophan. The D gene is left open where the match is weak. Size is stated for part of the rows, as once, few or many counts, or as a class when the clone is expanded.

>.|TRBD2|TRBV5-1|TRBJ2-2
TGCGCCCGCAGCTTGGCGGCGGGGGGGCCATCCGGGGAGCTGTTTTTT
CARSLAAGGPSGELFF
>.|.|TRBV27|TRBJ1-5
TGTGCCAGCAGCCCGGGACAAGTCTATCAGCCCCAGCATTTT
CASSPGQVYQPQHF
>.|.|TRBV5-1|TRBJ1-3
TGCGCCAGCAGCGTCGGGGACGGGAGGCGAAACACCATATATTTT
CASSVGDGRRNTIYF
>.|TRBD2|TRBV6-1|TRBJ2-1
TGTGCCAGCAGTGAACGAGGCGCTAGCGGGGCCTTCACGATCAATGAGCAGTTCTTC
CASSERGASGAFTINEQFF
>.|.|TRBV30|TRBJ2-1
TGTGCCTGGAGTGCCAACAATGAGCAGTTCTTC
CAWSANNEQFF
>.|.|TRBV6-4|TRBJ2-7
TGTGCCAGCAGTGACTCCGCAGGTCCCTTC
CASSDSAGPF
>few|.|TRBV4-1|TRBJ1-1
TGCGCCAGCAGCCCCACGAGGGGCAGAAGAGAGAACACTGAAGCTTTCTTT
CASSPTRGRRENTEAFF
>.|.|TRBV11-1|TRBJ2-2
TGTGCCAGCAGCCTGGGACGCACCGGGGAGCTGTTTTTT
CASSLGRTGELFF
>.|TRBD2|TRBV7-9|TRBJ2-3
TGTGCCAGCAGCCCCGGGACTAGCGATAAAGATACGCAGTATTTT
CASSPGTSDKDTQYF
>.|TRBD2|TRBV5-4|TRBJ2-2
TGTGCCAGCACCCCTGTGCCAGCGGGAGAGGGTGCCGGGGAGCTGTTTTTT
CASTPVPAGEGAGELFF
>few|.|TRBV6-5|TRBJ2-1
TGTGCCAGCGAGACCGAGCTAGGGTACAATGAGCAGTTCTTC
CASETELGYNEQFF
>.|.|TRBV18|TRBJ2-5
TGTGCCAGCTCACCACCGGGGGTTACAGAGACCCAGTACTTC
CASSPPGVTETQYF
>many|.|TRBV27|TRBJ1-2
TGTGCCAGCAGTTTGAAGGGACGGGACGTCTATGGCTACACCTTC
CASSLKGRDVYGYTF
>.|.|TRBV19|TRBJ1-4
TGTGCCAGTAAGGTCGACACCACAACTAATGAAAAACTGTTTTTT
CASKVDTTTNEKLFF
>.|.|TRBV5-4|TRBJ2-3
TGTGCCAGCAGCTTGAAACGCAGCACAGATACGCAGTATTTT
CASSLKRSTDTQYF
>.|.|TRBV20-1|TRBJ2-5
TGCAGTGCTAGTAGGACTACGGAGACCCAGTACTTC
CSASRTTETQYF
>.|.|TRBV5-1|TRBJ2-3
TGCGCCTCCCGTGAGGCCAGTGGGGCAGATACGCAGTATTTT
CASREASGADTQYF
>.|.|TRBV5-4|TRBJ2-7
TGTGCCAGCAGCCTACAGGGTCGGCACGAGCAGTACTTC
CASSLQGRHEQYF
>.|TRBD2|TRBV5-6|TRBJ2-5
TGTGCCACTGGGAGCGGGGGGCTACAAGAGACCCAGTACTTC
CATGSGGLQETQYF
>.|.|TRBV20-1|TRBJ2-1
TGCAGTGCCCCCGGAGGACCTGAGCAGTTCTTC
CSAPGGPEQFF
>few|.|TRBV28|TRBJ1-6
TGTGCCAGCAGTTTAAGGGGTTCACCCCTCCACTTT
CASSLRGSPLHF
>.|TRBD2|TRBV5-4|TRBJ2-3
TGTGCCAGCAGCTTGGAGTGGCGGGGGGCGTCCACAGATACGCAGTATTTT
CASSLEWRGASTDTQYF
>.|.|TRBV5-4|TRBJ2-7
TGTGCCAGCAGCCCAGGCCGACTCTTAAGCTCCTACGAGCAGTACTTC
CASSPGRLLSSYEQYF
>.|TRBD2|TRBV18|TRBJ2-7
TGTGCCAGCTCGGTGACTAGCGACTACGAGCAGTACTTC
CASSVTSDYEQYF
>.|.|TRBV11-2|TRBJ1-5
TGTGCCAGCAGCTTATATGGGGACCTTAGCAATCAGCCCCAGCATTTT
CASSLYGDLSNQPQHF
>.|.|TRBV6-4|TRBJ1-6
TGTGCCAGCAGTGACTCCCCGGGACGGAATAATTCACCCCTCCACTTT
CASSDSPGRNNSPLHF
>.|.|TRBV5-5|TRBJ2-7
TGTGCCAGCAGCTTGGCCCGGGGCTTCTACGAGCAGTACTTC
CASSLARGFYEQYF
>.|.|TRBV7-9|TRBJ1-1
TGTGCCAGCAGCTCTTTTGGGAAGACTGAAGCTTTCTTT
CASSSFGKTEAFF
>.|.|TRBV7-3|TRBJ1-4
TGTGCCAGCAGCCGTGCCGGGGGGGAAAAACTGTTTTTT
CASSRAGGEKLFF
>.|.|TRBV5-1|TRBJ2-5
TGCGCCAGCAGCCAAGCTCCGGGGGAAGAGACCCAGTACTTC
CASSQAPGEETQYF
>.|TRBD1|TRBV5-1|TRBJ2-7
TGCGCCAGCAGCTTTGTGACAGGGACCTACGAGCAGTACTTC
CASSFVTGTYEQYF
>once|TRBD1|TRBV28|TRBJ1-2
TGTGCCAGCAGTCCGGGACAGCCCTATGGCTACACCTTC
CASSPGQPYGYTF
>.|.|TRBV5-4|TRBJ1-6
TGTGCCAGCAGCTTGTATAGGGCTAATTCACCCCTCCACTTT
CASSLYRANSPLHF
>.|TRBD1|TRBV27|TRBJ2-3
TGTGCCAGCAGTCCCCCCGGGGACAGAAGAACAGATACGCAGTATTTT
CASSPPGDRRTDTQYF
>.|.|TRBV24-1|TRBJ2-1
TGTGCCACCAGTGATGGTTCAATAATAGGGGGGGGGAGGCATGAGCAGTTCTTC
CATSDGSIIGGGRHEQFF
>.|.|TRBV27|TRBJ1-1
TGTGCCAGCCAACCTGGGGGCCACACTGAAGCTTTCTTT
CASQPGGHTEAFF
>.|.|TRBV7-2|TRBJ2-7
TGTGCCAGCAGCTTGACTCGTTACTACGAGCAGTACTTC
CASSLTRYYEQYF